This passage covers 17 T cell receptor beta chains from one sample sequenced in a study of blood T cell repertoires in COVID-19 (TCRdb year 2020). The library was made by the immunoSEQ multiplex PCR assay. Sourced from immuneACCESS, this table was stored by TCRdb with only in-frame sequences that have V and J called. A share of the clones is absent; for the studies checked, an unresolved V gene accounts for under half, and the remainder has no known explanation. Across this sample there are around 140,000 clones, with roughly 87% seen only once. 1.5% to 2% of the sample rests with the top ten. The material sequenced was peripheral blood. Receptors originate from a human donor in a cohort sampled during active COVID-19.

This chain uses TRBV5-6 with TRBJ2-1; tentatively, D is TRBD1 (6 bases). CDR1 and CDR2 (germline): SGHDT, YYEEEE. V was pared by 2 bases and J by 2 bases, with 11 bases between. The CDR3 runs 15 residues. CDR3 sequence (DNA): TGTGCCAGCAGCTTCTTGGGGGCGACCTACAATGAGCAGTTCTTC. It translates to CASSFLGATYNEQFF.

This chain connects TRBV2 to TRBJ1-1; D unclear. The CDR3 loop spans 15 amino acids. Trimming removed 8 bases at V and 4 bases at J, with 20 bases between. Per the germline V gene, CDR1 is SNHLY and CDR2 is FYNNEI. DNA for the CDR3: TGTGCCAGCTCGAGGGAGGCCCCCACGGGCACTGAAGCTTTCTTT. It codes for CASSREAPTGTEAFF. The full variable domain, with the rest looked up from reference TRBV2 and TRBJ1-1, is EPEVTQTPSHQVTQMGQEVILRCVPISNHLYFYWYRQILGQKVEFLVSFYNNEISEKSEIFDDQFSVERPDGSNFTLKIRSTKLEDSAMYFCASSREAPTGTEAFFGQGTRLTVV.

The CDR3 protein is CASIGGVNTEAFF. DNA for the CDR3: TGCGCCAGCATCGGAGGGGTGAACACTGAAGCTTTCTTT. The chain uses TRBV5-1 and TRBJ1-1, with D perhaps matching TRBD1 (5 bases). CDR3 length: 13 amino acids. The germline gives CDR1 SGHRS, CDR2 YFSETQ. V was trimmed by 6 bases and J by 0 bases, leaving 9 bases between them.

As DNA, the CDR3 is TGTGCCAGCGTCCCCCGGGGGATCACAGATACGCAGTATTTT. This encodes CASVPRGITDTQYF. The V and J genes are TRBV5-4 and TRBJ2-3, with D possibly being TRBD2 (6 bases). Germline V gene sequence: CDR1 SGHNT, CDR2 YYREEE (reference sequence). Trimming removed 7 bases from V and 2 bases from J, with 14 bases in between. CDR3 length: 14 amino acids.

This chain joins TRBV4-1 and TRBJ2-2; maybe TRBD1 (5 bases). Germline V CDR1 and CDR2: MGHRA, YSYEKL. V shed 1 base and J shed 5 bases, with 11 bases lying between them. The CDR3 is made up of 15 amino acids. CDR3 in DNA: TGCGCCAGCAGCCAAGGGACAAGGCCAACCGGGGAGCTGTTTTTT. It encodes CASSQGTRPTGELFF.

The chain recombines TRBV6-2 or TRBV6-3 with TRBJ1-2, with TRBD1 matching 9 bases. CDR1 is MNHEY, CDR2 SVGEGT, per germline. The CDR3 is 16 amino acids. V shed 5 bases and J 3 bases; nucleotides not matched to a gene: 10. The CDR3 DNA sequence: TGTGCCAGCAGTCAACCGGGACAGGGAGTACACTATGGCTACACCTTC. Residues: CASSQPGQGVHYGYTF.

The rearrangement links TRBV11-2 to TRBJ1-1, with TRBD1 as a possible D gene (5 bases). The V end lost 6 bases, the J end lost 6 bases, and 17 bases lay between the germline ends. The CDR3 extends over 14 amino acids. Per germline, CDR1 SGHAT and CDR2 FQNNGV. The CDR3 sequence: CASSERARGAEAFF. The CDR3 nucleotides are TGTGCCAGCAGTGAGCGGGCCCGGGGCGCTGAAGCTTTCTTT.

J is TRBJ2-5 and V is TRBV30; 8 nucleotides match TRBD2. The CDR3 covers 17 residues. V lost 0 bases and J lost 5; bases outside the gene matches: 14. The V gene's germline CDR1 is GTSNPN and CDR2 SVGIG (reference sequence). CDR3 loop: CAWSVFRTSQGIETQYF. The CDR3 DNA sequence: TGTGCCTGGAGTGTATTTAGGACTAGCCAGGGAATTGAGACCCAGTACTTC.

Concerning this clone itself: Distinct nucleotide sequences in the sample also encode this CDR3. The V gene is TRBV4-3, the J gene TRBJ2-6, with TRBD2 matching over 9 bases. Germline CDR1 LGHNA, CDR2 YSLEER. The CDR3 sequence is 21 residues long. V was pared by 0 bases and J by 3 bases, with 15 bases of the junction left unmatched. CDR3 nucleotides: TGCGCCAGCAGCCAAGATGCGATTCGGGGCGCGGGGGGGCGTGGGGCCAACGTCCTGACTTTC. As protein: CASSQDAIRGAGGRGANVLTF.

This chain connects TRBV15 to TRBJ1-3, with a possible D match to TRBD1 (5 bases). The germline gives CDR1 LNHNV, CDR2 YYDKDF (reference sequence). Trimming pared 5 bases from V and 0 bases from J, leaving 8 bases between. This CDR3 region has 14 residues. The CDR3 is CATSEQVSGNTIYF. As DNA, the CDR3 is TGTGCCACCAGCGAACAGGTCTCTGGAAACACCATATATTTT.

The V and J genes are TRBV14 and TRBJ2-5, with 9 positions matching TRBD1. This CDR3 has 15 residues. The trim removed 3 bases at V and 5 bases at J, leaving 7 bases unmatched. CDR1 and CDR2 (germline): SGHDN, FVKESK. CDR3 sequence (DNA): TGTGCCAGCAGCCAGACCGGGACAGGGCGGGAGACCCAGTACTTC. Protein product: CASSQTGTGRETQYF.

The chain carries TRBV3-1 (or the pseudogene TRBV3-2) and TRBJ2-5; D possibly corresponds to TRBD2 (6 bases). The CDR3 sequence is 15 residues long. Looked up from germline, CDR1 is LGHDT and CDR2 is YNNKEL (reference sequence). The V end lost 1 base, the J end lost 7 bases, and 16 bases lay between the germline ends. The CDR3 here is CASSQVGGGKVTQYF. The CDR3 region has the DNA TGTGCCAGCAGCCAAGTCGGGGGTGGGAAGGTGACCCAGTACTTC.

The rearrangement uses TRBV2 and TRBJ2-2, with 7 bases that match TRBD1. CDR3 length equals 16 residues. J was trimmed by 5 bases and V by 2 bases; bases with no gene match: 8. Germline V lookup: CDR1 SNHLY, CDR2 FYNNEI. The CDR3 DNA sequence: TGTGCCAGCAGTGAAATACAGGGGTTTTCGACCGGGGAGCTGTTTTTT. Its translation: CASSEIQGFSTGELFF.

The gene calls are TRBV6-5 and TRBJ1-1, with D possibly matching TRBD1 (5 bases). The CDR3 contains 12 residues. V lost 4 bases, J lost 7 bases, and 10 bases lay in between. CDR1 and CDR2 from the germline V gene are MNHEY and SVGAGI. CDR3 sequence: CASSSYRFEAFF. The DNA of the CDR3 is TGTGCCAGCAGTTCCTACAGGTTTGAAGCTTTCTTT.

The chain joins TRBV12-2 to TRBJ1-2; the table's D call, TRBD1, was not checked against the DNA. TRBV12-2 is annotated as a pseudogene. CDR3 length: 19 amino acids. CDR3 protein: CASRLVGLGQQLANYGYTF. The CDR3 bases are TGTGCAAGTCGCTTAGTAGGGCTGGGACAGCAACTTGCTAACTATGGCTACACCTTC.

This clone showed up just a few times. The chain couples TRBV23-1 to TRBJ1-6; D remains ambiguous. TRBV23-1 belongs to the ORF category, with a function that is uncertain. V lost 0 bases and J 4 bases, leaving 22 bases between the germline ends. The CDR3 is made up of 20 amino acids. The CDR3 loop is CASSQSVGSVKYQYNSPLHF. The CDR3, as DNA: TGCGCCAGCAGTCAATCTGTCGGGAGCGTGAAATATCAATATAATTCACCCCTCCACTTT.

The chain has TRBV5-4 and TRBJ1-2, with unresolved D. Germline CDR1 SGHNT, CDR2 YYREEE (reference sequence). V shed 2 bases and J shed 1 base, with 6 bases lying between them. The CDR3 length is 13 residues. CDR3 DNA: TGTGCCAGCAGCTTAGCAAGTAACTATGGCTACACCTTC. It yields the protein CASSLASNYGYTF.